What follows are 7 T cell receptor beta chains derived from one specimen sequenced in a study of blood T cell repertoires in COVID-19. Sequenced by immunoSEQ multiplex PCR; TCRdb stores in-frame clones only, minus some. The profile shows 250,000 to 350,000 clones, roughly 89% of them singletons. Sequenced sample: peripheral blood. The receptors were gathered from a woman aged 25 to 39 with active or convalescent COVID-19.

V usage is TRBV7-8 and J usage is TRBJ1-3; D is unresolved. Deletions cut 1 base from V and 0 bases from J, with 13 bases between. The length of the CDR3 is 17 residues. CDR1 is SGHVS, CDR2 FQNEAQ, per germline. CDR3 sequence reads: CASSLGVSSNSGNTIYF. CDR3 bases: TGTGCCAGCAGCTTAGGTGTCAGTTCGAACTCTGGAAACACCATATATTTT.

J is TRBJ1-4 and V is TRBV5-1; tentative D call: TRBD1 (5 bases). Germline-derived CDR1 and CDR2 are SGHRS and YFSETQ. Trimming removed 0 bases at V and 1 base at J, with 7 bases between. The CDR3 contains 15 residues. CDR3 DNA: TGCGCCAGCAGCTTGGTGGGGGGAACTAATGAAAAACTGTTTTTT. Encoded protein: CASSLVGGTNEKLFF. The full variable domain, rest sourced from reference TRBV5-1 and TRBJ1-4, is KAGVTQTPRYLIKTRGQQVTLSCSPISGHRSVSWYQQTPGQGLQFLFEYFSETQRNKGNFPGRFSGRQFSNSRSEMNVSTLELGDSALYLCASSLVGGTNEKLFFGSGTQLSVL.

In its sample, this clone was seen once. This sequence joins TRBV24-1 and TRBJ2-5, with D possibly matching TRBD2 (6 bases). Per germline, CDR1 KGHDR and CDR2 SFDVKD. V was trimmed by 6 bases and J by 5 bases, leaving 12 bases between them. There are 13 residues in the CDR3. The CDR3 DNA is TGTGCCACCAGTCAGAAGGGGAGGGAGACCCAGTACTTC. It translates to CATSQKGRETQYF.

This sequence joins TRBV7-4 and TRBJ1-5; a possible D gene is TRBD1 (6 bases). The CDR3 sequence is 17 residues long. Between the trimmed V and J ends, which lost 1 base and 3 bases, there was a span of 16 bases. CDR1 is SGHVT, CDR2 SQSDAQ, per germline. The CDR3 spells CASSLVARGTVNQPQHF. The CDR3 DNA follows: TGTGCCAGCAGCTTAGTGGCCAGGGGAACAGTCAATCAGCCCCAGCATTTT.

This clone appeared a single time. The rearrangement links TRBV6-2 or TRBV6-3 to TRBJ1-5, with D tentatively TRBD1 (6 bases). CDR3 length: 16 residues. Trimming took off 7 bases at V and 4 bases at J, with 20 bases between the two ends. Germline V gene lookup returns CDR1 MNHEY and CDR2 SVGEGT. The CDR3 is CASTPAPTGQNQPQHF. The CDR3 nucleotides read TGTGCCAGCACCCCGGCCCCGACAGGACAAAATCAGCCCCAGCATTTT.

This clone was detected a few times. V and J are TRBV12-3 or TRBV12-4 and TRBJ1-2; D ambiguous. The CDR3 is 13 residues long. Trimming took 6 bases from V and 2 from J, leaving 10 bases between them. CDR3 in DNA: TGTGCCAGCAGGTTCCCCATGAACTATGGCTACACCTTC. It specifies CASRFPMNYGYTF.

The V call is TRBV19, the J call TRBJ1-2; the D gene is possibly TRBD1 (6 bases). CDR3 length equals 15 residues. Trimming took off 4 bases at V and 9 bases at J, with 21 bases between the two ends. The germline CDR1 and CDR2 sequences are LNHDA and SQIVND (reference sequence). The CDR3 DNA sequence: TGTGCCAGTAGTACCCTCGGGGAAGGGGGGGGAAGCTACACCTTC. This gives the protein CASSTLGEGGGSYTF.